The rows below give T cell receptor beta chains drawn from one sample of a study of spatial heterogeneity in lung cancer. TCRdb processed the 5' RACE reads anew with MiXCR; each CDR3 protein has one entry. The data contain about 45,000 distinct CDR3 sequences, about an eighth of them singletons. The sequenced sample was PBMCs, obtained at surgery. The receptors shown here come from a female donor with early-stage non-small cell lung cancer. Both conserved end residues are part of each CDR3. D genes are given only for firm matches. Clone size is given for some rows only: seen once, a few or many times, or a class if the clone is expanded.

v_gene	abundance	d_gene	j_gene	CDR3nt	CDR3aa
TRBV7-9	few	TRBD1	TRBJ1-1	TGTGCCAGCAGCTTAGTGGACAGGGACGTTGCTTTCTTT	CASSLVDRDVAFF
TRBV2	many	NA	TRBJ1-2	TGTGCCAGCAGTGACCTTTCCTCCCTTAACTATGGCTACACCTTC	CASSDLSSLNYGYTF
TRBV5-1	many	TRBD1	TRBJ2-7	TGCGCCAGCAGCGCTGACGGACAGGCCTCCTACGAGCAGTACTTC	CASSADGQASYEQYF
TRBV2	few	TRBD1	TRBJ2-7	TGTGCCAGCAATAATGGACAGGGGTTACAAGACGAGCAGTACTTC	CASNNGQGLQDEQYF
TRBV7-2	few	TRBD2	TRBJ2-3	TGTGCCAGTACTAGCGGGGGAAGTCAGGTTACGCAGTATTTT	CASTSGGSQVTQYF
TRBV4-1	NA	NA	TRBJ2-1	TGCGCCAGCAGCCAAGATCTTTCCGCTTACAATGAGCAGTTCTTC	CASSQDLSAYNEQFF
TRBV11-2	few	NA	TRBJ1-2	TGTGCCAGCAGCCGCGTGATCGATGGGTATGGCTACACCTTC	CASSRVIDGYGYTF
TRBV10-3	many	TRBD1	TRBJ2-7	TGTGCCATCAGTGGCCAGGAGACAGGGAAGTACGAGCAGTACTTC	CAISGQETGKYEQYF
TRBV9	NA	NA	TRBJ2-3	TGTGCCAGCAGCGTAGCTTCGGGAGATACGCAGTATTTT	CASSVASGDTQYF
TRBV3-1	few	NA	TRBJ1-6	TGTGCCAGCAGCCAAGGGCCGGGGGACGTTTCACCCCTCCACTTT	CASSQGPGDVSPLHF
TRBV6-5	few	TRBD1	TRBJ2-5	TGTGCCAGCAGTTACACCGGGACAGGAGAAGAGACCCAGTACTTC	CASSYTGTGEETQYF
TRBV12-3/TRBV12-4	many	TRBD1	TRBJ2-7	TGTGCCAGCAGTTTAGAGGGGACAGGGTACGAGCAGTACTTC	CASSLEGTGYEQYF
TRBV4-1	many	NA	TRBJ2-1	TGCGCCAGCAGCCGCGGACCCCCGGCGAATGAGCAGTTCTTC	CASSRGPPANEQFF
TRBV5-1	many	NA	TRBJ1-4	TGCGCCAGCAGCTCAACAGGGACAACTAATGAAAAACTGTTTTTT	CASSSTGTTNEKLFF
TRBV27	few	NA	TRBJ1-1	TGTGCCAGCCGCCAGGGAGGGTATGCTGAAGCTTTCTTT	CASRQGGYAEAFF
TRBV18	few	NA	TRBJ2-1	TGTGCCAGCTCACCACCGGAGGGTTACAATGAGCAGTTCTTC	CASSPPEGYNEQFF
TRBV7-9	few	NA	TRBJ1-2	TGTGCCAGCAGCTTAGGGCACCCGGGCCAGAACTATGGCTACACCTTC	CASSLGHPGQNYGYTF
TRBV16	few	NA	TRBJ1-4	TGTGCCAGCAGCCAATCTTCTCCTGAGGGCGAAAAACTGTTTTTT	CASSQSSPEGEKLFF
TRBV19	few	TRBD2	TRBJ2-1	TGTGCCAGTACAATTAGCGGGGGGGCCTCGGATGAGCAGTTCTTC	CASTISGGASDEQFF
TRBV20-1	few	NA	TRBJ2-7	TGCAGTGCTAGTTCTGTGGGAGGCGAGCAGTACTTC	CSASSVGGEQYF
TRBV13	few	NA	TRBJ2-1	TGTGCCAGCAGCTACGGGGTGACCCTCTCGAGGAATGAGCAGTTCTTC	CASSYGVTLSRNEQFF
TRBV3-1	many	TRBD2	TRBJ2-7	TGTGCCAGCAGCCGGACTAGCGGGGGAATTTACGAGCAGTACTTC	CASSRTSGGIYEQYF
TRBV7-2	many	NA	TRBJ1-4	TGTGCCAGCAGCTTAAGCCAGGGTGGGAGTGAAAAACTGTTTTTT	CASSLSQGGSEKLFF